This T cell receptor (beta chain) was sequenced for a study of identical twins (dated by TCRdb to the mid-2010s). Looking at the study overall: To test whether fetal clonotypes persist, this study deep-sequenced TCR alpha and beta repertoires from monozygotic twins, from unrelated adults of various ages, and from cord blood. Replicate twin experiments were performed at different times using different library preparation protocols to rule out contamination.

Library preparation employed 5' RACE. The sample was run on an Illumina HiSeq 2000. Template switching introduced a universal primer binding site; the final cDNA contained a unique molecular identifier, enabling accurate counting of TCR cDNA molecules. Specific primers in the conserved constant-segment region were used to synthesize first-strand cDNA for TCR alpha and beta chains. To control for contamination, every cDNA library was double barcoded, receiving both a SMART-Mk sample barcode and Illumina barcodes. TruSeq adapter sequences, together with Illumina sample barcodes, were added in two successive PCR steps. The Illumina HiSeq platform was used with custom primers to sequence TCR alpha and beta cDNA libraries. The authors' pipeline ran thus. MiGEC was used to process raw reads and extract unique molecular identifiers, and MiXCR was used to find CDR3 positions. For each individual, recombination models were inferred using an EM algorithm with the repgenHMM and IGoR tools. The analysis of shared clonotypes was done with the tcR package in R, with sharing normalized by the product of cloneset sizes. Out-of-frame nonproductive sequences were analyzed to study raw recombination free of thymic and clonal selection effects. TCRdb passed the public sequencing reads through fastp at Q25 and MiXCR, retaining productive beta sequences. A single entry per CDR3 protein holds the most common genes and DNA from its merged rows. The V and J calls come from TCRdb's annotation, not from the publication. The sample table contains about 480,000 distinct CDR3 sequences; only one count was recorded for 12% to 15% of them. More than 0.5% of the sample is taken by the ten largest.

Every donor was a healthy Caucasian. Three pairs of female monozygotic twins, all aged roughly 18 to 30 years, made up the twin cohort. CD4+ and CD8+ T cell populations were isolated with positive isolation kits from Invitrogen. Broad study findings and their caveats: Invariant T cells such as MAIT and iNKT could partly confound zero-insertion analyses, though diverse VJ usage argued against this for most clonotypes. Out-of-frame TCR alpha sequences shared between twins showed an excess of low generation-probability sequences compared with coincidental sharing between unrelated individuals. Because the same donors could not be followed over many years, the conclusions relied on cross-sectional statistical analysis. Out-of-frame TCR alpha sharing in monozygotic twins was systematically underestimated by recombination models, whereas sharing between unrelated individuals was in agreement with the recombination models. Fewer insertions were carried by abundant cord blood beta clonotypes; a weaker similar trend was observed in young adult naive repertoires, while no such trend was observed in memory repertoires. A weaker excess of twin sharing was found in beta out-of-frame sequences because the signal-to-noise ratio was lowered by fewer shared sequences.

This clonotype has just a few counts. There is no known antigen for this receptor. There are no base qualities to consult, and no much larger clone falls within one base. The trim is 5 bases for V and 6 bases for J, with a gap of 17 bases between the germline ends. Inclusive of the bounding cysteine and phenylalanine, the CDR3 is 14 residues long. Only the CDR3 part of the read is kept: 42 bases, read in frame from the first base. In the germline V gene, CDR1 corresponds to MNHNS and CDR2 to SASEGT. This same sample was also part of a study on yellow fever vaccine responses in identical twins. The second study also describes: The authors reported that the T cell response to vaccination in identical twins appeared partly convergent and partly personalized. In identical twins, the study followed T cell clones that responded to the vaccine with precision.

Sequencing input: CD4+ T cells sorted from blood. The TCR originated in a woman in her late teens or twenties in good health. This chain is built from TRBV6-1 and TRBJ2-7; the D gene lacks a confident call. The CDR3 reads CASSMEPSLLEQYF. At the DNA level, the sequence is TGTGCCAGCAGTATGGAGCCCTCACTACTCGAGCAGTACTTC.